The TCR beta chain described here comes from a study of human T cells and chemical hapten exposure. Germline V gene data show CDR1 as DFQATT and CDR2 as SNEGSKA (reference sequence). The CDR3 has 17 residues. V lost 3 bases, J lost 3 bases, and 14 bases stayed unmatched. Time point reported: pre-sensitization, week 0. Treatment denoted: therapeutic diphenylcyclopropenone sensitization with weekly scalp DPC. Single cDNA molecules in the library carried unique molecular identifiers attached during preparation. TCRdb passed the RACE reads through MiXCR, listing each CDR3 protein once. The table has about 260,000 distinct CDR3 sequences, about 9% seen once; the top ten hold over 2%. This clonotype appeared a few times.

This TCR was recovered from a woman between 35 and 50 years old with alopecia areata. Some clones in this sample may be carry-over from other donors' samples. The rearrangement links TRBV20-1 to TRBJ2-7; 10 nucleotides match TRBD2. The specimen comprised whole blood, sampled in connection with sensitization to the hapten diphenylcyclopropenone (DPC). CDR3 DNA: TGCAGTGCTAGTGATTGGGAGGTAGCGGGAGGAAGCTACGAGCAGTACTTC. Protein: CSASDWEVAGGSYEQYF.